Below, one T cell receptor beta chain is given with its context. Its antigen is not known. This sample was taken from a study of shared clonotypes between healthy human individuals. Findings and caveats of the study: Enrolling few donors narrowed the genetic and exposure-history diversity that was represented. Non-shared clonotypes were found to have lower generation probabilities than the clonotypes that were shared by all four of the sorted-subset donors.

Sequencing was performed with immunoSEQ multiplex PCR; in TCRdb, only in-frame clones are kept and a portion is missing. Of some 2.3 million clones detected, more than 80% appear once; the ten largest clones hold 0.39%. The CDR3 totals 12 residues. The ends were cut back, 0 bases at V and 11 bases at J, with 13 bases in the middle. The germline V gene encodes CDR1 GTSNPN and CDR2 SVGIG (reference sequence). The sample comprised naive CD4+ T cells from PBMCs. The subset denotes: CD45RA+ positively selected. The chain recombines TRBV30 with TRBJ2-5; perhaps D is TRBD1 or TRBD2 (5 bases each). This sequence originates from a man aged 18 to 35 in good health. Some clones in this sample may be carry-over from other donors' samples. Written as DNA, the CDR3 is TGTGCCTGGAGTGTACTAGTCAGGGCTCAGTACTTC. Its protein product is CAWSVLVRAQYF.